This T cell receptor beta chain stems from a study of OX40 agonist ivuxolimab in advanced cancers. Background on the study: Past anti-PD-1, anti-PD-L1 or anti-CTLA-4 therapy was accepted, and around 40% had received some. Study-wide results and caveats: Some patients who did not respond also had low normalized T-cell clonal expansion.

The ends lost 2 bases at V and 4 bases at J; junction bases unmatched: 4. CDR1 is MNHEY and CDR2 is SVGAGI in the germline V gene. The CDR3 is made up of 14 amino acids. In the case of this clone: Its specificity is not known.

Libraries were prepared by immunoSEQ multiplex PCR; TCRdb keeps only in-frame clonotypes and omits some of them. This table has about 58,000 clones, 82% appearing once. The rearrangement joins TRBV6-5 to TRBJ1-2, with 7 nucleotides matching TRBD1. The sequencing used CD4+ or CD8+ T cells sorted from blood, collected in a trial of the OX40 agonist ivuxolimab. This clonotype was sampled from an adult with an advanced solid tumor such as melanoma, head and neck, liver or kidney cancer. This chain's CDR3 is CASSYGTESYGYTF. CDR3 coding DNA: TGTGCCAGCAGTTACGGGACAGAGTCCTATGGCTACACCTTC.